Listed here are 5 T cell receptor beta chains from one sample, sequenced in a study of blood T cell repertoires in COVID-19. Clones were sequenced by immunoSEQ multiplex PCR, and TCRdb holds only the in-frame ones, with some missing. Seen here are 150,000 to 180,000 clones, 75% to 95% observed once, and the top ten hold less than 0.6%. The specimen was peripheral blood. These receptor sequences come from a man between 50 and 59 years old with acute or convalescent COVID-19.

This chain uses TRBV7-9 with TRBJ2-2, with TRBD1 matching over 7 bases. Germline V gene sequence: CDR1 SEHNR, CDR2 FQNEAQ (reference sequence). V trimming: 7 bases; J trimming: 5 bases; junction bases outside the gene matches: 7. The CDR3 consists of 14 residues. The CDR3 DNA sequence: TGTGCCAGCACCTCGACAGGGATAACCGGGGAGCTGTTTTTT. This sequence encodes CASTSTGITGELFF. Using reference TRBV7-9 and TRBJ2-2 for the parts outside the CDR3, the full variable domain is DTGVSQNPRHKITKRGQNVTFRCDPISEHNRLYWYRQTLGQGPEFLTYFQNEAQLEKSRLLSDRFSAERPKGSFSTLEIQRTEQGDSAMYLCASTSTGITGELFFGEGSRLTVL.

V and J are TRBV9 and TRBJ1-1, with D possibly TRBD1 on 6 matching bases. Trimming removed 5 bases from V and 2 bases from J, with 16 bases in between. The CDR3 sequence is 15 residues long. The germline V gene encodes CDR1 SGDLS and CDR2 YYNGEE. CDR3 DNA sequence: TGTGCCAGCAGGTCGATTCAGGGGACCAACACTGAAGCTTTCTTT. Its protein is CASRSIQGTNTEAFF.

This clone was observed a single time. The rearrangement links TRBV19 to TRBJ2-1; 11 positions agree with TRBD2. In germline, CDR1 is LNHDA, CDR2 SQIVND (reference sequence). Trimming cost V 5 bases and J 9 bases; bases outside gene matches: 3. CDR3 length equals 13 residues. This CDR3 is CASSELAGVEQFF. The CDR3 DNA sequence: TGTGCCAGTAGTGAACTAGCGGGAGTTGAGCAGTTCTTC.

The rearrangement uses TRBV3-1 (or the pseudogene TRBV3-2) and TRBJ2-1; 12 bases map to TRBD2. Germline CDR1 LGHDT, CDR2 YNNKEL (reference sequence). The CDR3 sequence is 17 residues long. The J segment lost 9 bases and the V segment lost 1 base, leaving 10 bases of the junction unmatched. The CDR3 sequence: CASSQGGLAGGPGEQFF. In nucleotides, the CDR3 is TGTGCCAGCAGCCAAGGGGGTCTAGCGGGAGGGCCGGGTGAGCAGTTCTTC.

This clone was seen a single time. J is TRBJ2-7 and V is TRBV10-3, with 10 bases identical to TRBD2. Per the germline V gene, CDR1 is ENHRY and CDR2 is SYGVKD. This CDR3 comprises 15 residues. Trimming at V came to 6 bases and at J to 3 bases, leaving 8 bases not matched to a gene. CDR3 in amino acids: CAISASGRANYEQYF. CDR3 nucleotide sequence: TGTGCCATCAGCGCCAGCGGGAGGGCCAACTACGAGCAGTACTTC.